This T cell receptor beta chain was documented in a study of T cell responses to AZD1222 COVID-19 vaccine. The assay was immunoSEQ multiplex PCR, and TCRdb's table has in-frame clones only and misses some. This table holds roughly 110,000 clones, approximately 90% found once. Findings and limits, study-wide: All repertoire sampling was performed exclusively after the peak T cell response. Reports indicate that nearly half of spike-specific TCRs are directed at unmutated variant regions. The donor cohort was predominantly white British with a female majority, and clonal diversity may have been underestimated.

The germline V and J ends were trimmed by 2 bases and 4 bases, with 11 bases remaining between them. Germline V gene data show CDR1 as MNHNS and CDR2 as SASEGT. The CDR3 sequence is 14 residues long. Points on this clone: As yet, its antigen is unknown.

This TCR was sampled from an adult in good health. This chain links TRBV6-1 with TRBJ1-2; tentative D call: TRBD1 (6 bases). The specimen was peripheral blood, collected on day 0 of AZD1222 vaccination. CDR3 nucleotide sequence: TGTGCCAGCAGTGAATGGGAGGGGGGCTATGGCTACACCTTC. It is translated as CASSEWEGGYGYTF.